This T cell receptor (beta chain) emerged from a study of long-term antiretroviral therapy in people with HIV. General study findings and limits: CDR3 length ranges were narrower in HIV repertoires than in controls. Following ART, diversity rose but still fell short of transplant donor controls.

The authors ran the immunoSEQ assay, v3.0, at survey level. Sequencing had a target that covered roughly 40,000-50,000 T-cell genomes per sample. Sequenced by immunoSEQ multiplex PCR; TCRdb stores in-frame clones only, minus some. The sample gives tens of thousands of clones, roughly 95% of which show up once; less than 3% is in the top ten. Of note for this clone: The antigen remains unidentified.

CDR3 size: 13 residues. V lost 8 bases and J lost 2; bases outside the gene matches: 4. Germline assignment: CDR1 LNHDA and CDR2 SQIVND (reference sequence). The TCR comes from a woman aged 45-65 years with HIV. The chain is built from TRBV19 and TRBJ2-3; 7 bases line up with TRBD2. This material consisted of unsorted PBMCs, taken 3.7 years after starting antiretroviral therapy. As DNA, the CDR3 is TGTGCCAGTCAGCGGGGTCTCACAGATACGCAGTATTTT. Translated, it gives CASQRGLTDTQYF.